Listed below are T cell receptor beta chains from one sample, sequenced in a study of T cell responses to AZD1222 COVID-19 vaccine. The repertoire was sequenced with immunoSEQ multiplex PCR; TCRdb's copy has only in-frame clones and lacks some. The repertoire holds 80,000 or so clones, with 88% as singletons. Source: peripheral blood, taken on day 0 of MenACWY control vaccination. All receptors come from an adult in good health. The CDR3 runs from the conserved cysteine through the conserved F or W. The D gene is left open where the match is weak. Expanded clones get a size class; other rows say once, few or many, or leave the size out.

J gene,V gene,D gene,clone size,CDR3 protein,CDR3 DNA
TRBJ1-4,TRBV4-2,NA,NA,CASSQEVPGRMNEKLFF,TGTGCCAGCAGCCAAGAAGTACCGGGGAGGATGAATGAAAAACTGTTTTTT
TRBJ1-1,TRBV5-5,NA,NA,CASSLNRRTEAFF,TGTGCCAGCAGCTTGAACAGAAGGACTGAAGCTTTCTTT
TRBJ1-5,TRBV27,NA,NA,CASSTRGLAAQHF,TGTGCCAGCAGTACCCGTGGGTTGGCGGCCCAGCATTTT
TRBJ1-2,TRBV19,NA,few,CASSTPPGIRAVNGGYTF,TGTGCCAGTAGTACACCCCCCGGCATCCGGGCTGTAAACGGTGGCTACACCTTC
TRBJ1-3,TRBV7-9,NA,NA,CASSLQGGGNTIYF,TGTGCCAGCAGCCTACAGGGAGGTGGAAACACCATATATTTT
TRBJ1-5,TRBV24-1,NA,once,CATSDPRLGGLSQPQHF,TGTGCCACCAGTGACCCCAGACTCGGGGGCCTAAGTCAGCCCCAGCATTTT
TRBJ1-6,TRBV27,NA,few,CASSPGAGDNSPLHF,TGTGCCAGCAGTCCAGGTGCGGGGGACAATTCACCCCTCCACTTT
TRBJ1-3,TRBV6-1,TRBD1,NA,CASSEIVWAGGLSSGNTIYF,TGTGCCAGCAGTGAAATCGTTTGGGCAGGGGGCCTTAGCTCTGGAAACACCATATATTTT
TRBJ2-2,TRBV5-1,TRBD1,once,CASSLGTGGPGELFF,TGCGCCAGCAGCTTGGGGACAGGGGGCCCCGGGGAGCTGTTTTTT
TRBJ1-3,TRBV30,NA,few,CARADRNTIYF,TGTGCCCGGGCGGATAGAAACACCATATATTTT
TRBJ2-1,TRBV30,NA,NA,CAWSGNSGNEQFF,TGTGCCTGGAGTGGCAACTCGGGGAATGAGCAGTTCTTC
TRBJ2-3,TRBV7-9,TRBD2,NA,CASSLSRGAADTQYF,TGTGCCAGCAGCTTATCGCGGGGGGCCGCCGATACGCAGTATTTT
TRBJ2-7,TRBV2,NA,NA,CASSMDSLYDYEQYF,TGTGCCAGCAGCATGGACAGCCTCTACGACTACGAGCAGTACTTC
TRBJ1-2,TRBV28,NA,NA,CASSPSLTGTYGYTF,TGTGCCAGCAGTCCCTCTCTCACAGGGACCTATGGCTACACCTTC
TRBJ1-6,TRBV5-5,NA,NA,CASSTDPNSPLHF,TGTGCCAGCAGCACCGACCCCAATTCACCCCTCCACTTT
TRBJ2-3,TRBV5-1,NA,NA,CASSPGQTSDTQYF,TGCGCCAGCAGCCCTGGACAGACGTCAGATACGCAGTATTTT
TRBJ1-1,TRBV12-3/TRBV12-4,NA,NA,CASSLSPNTEAFF,TGTGCCAGCAGTTTGTCACCGAACACTGAAGCTTTCTTT
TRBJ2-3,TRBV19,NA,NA,CASSIRTATSTDTQYF,TGTGCCAGTAGTATCCGGACAGCAACTAGCACAGATACGCAGTATTTT
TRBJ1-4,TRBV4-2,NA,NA,CASSQGGGVVEKLFF,TGTGCCAGCAGCCAAGGAGGAGGGGTGGTCGAAAAACTGTTTTTT
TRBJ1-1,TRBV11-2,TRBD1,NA,CASSPDRVPEAFF,TGTGCCAGCAGCCCGGACAGGGTCCCTGAAGCTTTCTTT
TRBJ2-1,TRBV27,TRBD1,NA,CASSPGQGYNEQFF,TGTGCCAGCAGTCCGGGACAGGGCTACAATGAGCAGTTCTTC